Described below is a single TCR beta chain sequence and its context. No antigen is known for it. Vbeta (60) and Jbeta (13) primers were used in the PCR. TCRdb's copy holds only in-frame clones and misses some; the assay was immunoSEQ multiplex PCR. The sample lists around 130,000 clones, about 76% seen once, with less than 0.75% in the top ten. The CDR3 runs 13 residues. Germline V gene sequence: CDR1 MGHDK, CDR2 SYGVNS. With 6 bases clipped from V and 7 bases from J, the junction kept 4 bases outside the gene matches. Everyone who donated was a healthy bone marrow donor. This sample stems from a study of cytomegalovirus exposure and HLA in healthy donors. General observations from the study: V- and J-gene trimming of TCR beta was linked (in a later analysis) to a missense DCLRE1C variant.

V is TRBV25-1 and J is TRBJ1-4; 8 positions match TRBD1. The TCR sequence derives from a man younger than 30 in good health and CMV-seronegative. Sequenced sample: PBMCs. CDR3 sequence: CASRQGGAEKLFF. CDR3 nucleotide sequence: TGTGCCAGCAGACAGGGGGGGGCTGAAAAACTGTTTTTT.